This section outlines one T cell receptor beta chain sequence together with its context. This clonotype was found many times. The specificity of this receptor is unknown. Base qualities are not provided; no much larger clone lies one nucleotide away. The data were obtained in a study of Graves' ophthalmopathy and Graves' hyperthyroidism (dated by TCRdb to 2017 to 2018). Broadly, across the study: Peripheral blood was collected at initial diagnosis, prior to any treatment. To tell Graves' ophthalmopathy apart from Graves' hyperthyroidism, and to predict which patients would progress to ophthalmopathy, the study relied on TCR beta repertoire signatures. In total, 135 blood samples were TCR-sequenced: 43 ophthalmopathy, some 75 hyperthyroidism and roughly 17 hyperthyroidism-to-ophthalmopathy patients. A discovery set of 95 to 100 patients (43 ophthalmopathy, fewer than 60 stable hyperthyroidism) was enrolled to explore V-J signatures distinguishing ophthalmopathy from hyperthyroidism. An independent validation cohort was composed of around 19 hyperthyroidism patients and more than 15 patients who later progressed from hyperthyroidism to ophthalmopathy. In roughly 6 hyperthyroidism patients, the T-cell repertoires found in thyroid tissue were compared with those found in blood. Following sample collection, hyperthyroidism patients were given methimazole at a starting dose of 30 mg daily, and ophthalmopathy patients were given high-dose intravenous methylprednisolone. The 100 or so discovery patients were randomly divided into training and test sets at a 7:3 ratio.

Stable hyperthyroidism was defined as no progression to ophthalmopathy within 18 months of follow-up. Patients with hyperthyroidism were aged 18 to 65 years, had been newly diagnosed, and had a disease duration of less than 2 months. Patients with other autoimmune diseases, uncontrolled infections, pregnancy or lactation were excluded from the study. Diagnosis relied on clinical symptoms, serum thyroxine, TRAb, thyroid ultrasound and orbital computed tomography. Using Ficoll-Paque density gradient centrifugation, PBMCs were isolated from 10 ml of fresh peripheral blood. Total RNA was extracted using Trizol reagent, and RNA quality was checked on an Agilent 2100 Bioanalyzer. The CDR3 sequence holds 15 residues, the cysteine and phenylalanine included. This entry keeps only the CDR3 DNA: 45 bases, framed from base 1. The germline ends are 12 bases apart after V is trimmed by 1 base and J by 2 bases. CDR1 LNHDA and CDR2 SQIVND are derived from the germline V gene (reference sequence).

What the authors observed across the whole study: In cross-validation, the 13-signature model distinguished ophthalmopathy from stable hyperthyroidism with 85% to 90% sensitivity and around 82% specificity, and in the test set the corresponding values were 80% and 75%. In validation, the model predicted ophthalmopathy progression with less than 71% sensitivity and 72.22% specificity; some 13 predicted patients were CT-confirmed with GO in a median of approximately 6.5 months. Sample size was not statistically predetermined, and group allocation was not concealed from the investigators. Most expanded thyroid clonotypes with frequency above 0.001 were also detected in blood, suggesting blood repertoires may reflect the thyroid immune response.

TCR beta CDR3 regions were amplified from RNA transcripts for repertoire sequencing. HTBI primers and the Qiagen OneStep RT-PCR kit were used in a first-round RT-PCR, which was followed by a second-round multiplex PCR, size selection and purification. The libraries underwent paired-end sequencing with 100 bp reads on an Illumina HiSeq2000. The source study handled its data this way. SOAPnuke was used for read processing, and reads with adapters, uncalled bases, a mean Phred below 15, or no exact constant-primer or identifier match were discarded. COPE v1.2.5 was used to merge the high-quality paired reads. Each unique nucleotide sequence was treated as a clonotype, and MiTCR v1.1 was used to align the clonotypes to the IMGT TRB V, D and J references. Only V-J combinations with frequency above 0.0001 were analysed, covering approximately 99% of repertoires. For each V-J combination, a TCR clonal expansion and chaos score was defined as F50 clonal expansion divided by the chaos observed in the TCRdist matrix. Welch's t-statistics and random forest were used to reduce the features to some 13 V-J combinations, which were then used as input to a naive Bayes classifier. The similarity between thyroid and blood repertoires was quantified using the Morisita-Horn index. Starting from the raw public reads, TCRdb applied fastp trimming at Q25, assembled clones with MiXCR and retained in-frame beta chains. Each entry merges the rows of one CDR3 protein and shows their most common DNA and genes. None of the V and J calls come from the authors' own analysis; TCRdb made them. The sample has about 380,000 distinct CDR3 sequences on record, less than 20% of them singletons. The ten largest account for 5.5% to 7% of the sample.

Sample: peripheral blood. Recombination linked TRBV19 to TRBJ2-7; the D region possibly corresponds to TRBD1 (7 bases align). This receptor was obtained from a woman younger than 30 with stable Graves' hyperthyroidism. Donor details come from another sample of the same person, matched by shared clones. The DNA sequence reads TGTGCCAGTAGTATAGTGGGCAGGGGGGCCTACGAGCAGTACTTC. Its protein product is CASSIVGRGAYEQYF. Supplemented by the reference TRBV19 and TRBJ2-7 proteins around the CDR3, the complete variable domain is DGGITQSPKYLFRKEGQNVTLSCEQNLNHDAMYWYRQDPGQGLRLIYYSQIVNDFQKGDIAEGYSVSREKKESFPLTVTSAQKNPTAFYLCASSIVGRGAYEQYFGPGTRLTVT.